The present TCR beta chain was sequenced within a study of type 1 regulatory T cells (dated by TCRdb to the early 2020s). Background for the entire study: An in vitro protocol by which a Tr1-enriched, alloantigen-specific CD4 T cell product named T-allo10 was generated was characterized in the study. Patients with hematological malignancies who were receiving allogeneic hematopoietic stem cell transplantation were the group in which T-allo10 was being clinically evaluated.

For sequencing, an Illumina MiSeq was employed. TCRdb took the public reads, trimmed them with fastp at Q25, ran MiXCR for clone calling and kept in-frame beta chains. Rows with a matching CDR3 protein are joined into one entry that keeps the most common DNA and genes. The sample table contains 20,000 or so distinct CDR3 sequences; only one count was recorded for approximately 51% of them. The top ten constitute roughly 5% of the sample. Between the V and J ends, shortened by 6 bases and 4 bases respectively, the junction contains 12 bases. Including cysteine and phenylalanine, the CDR3 has 14 amino acids. The read is trimmed to its CDR3 DNA, 42 bases read in frame from base 1. A remark on this clonotype: Its antigen has not been determined. No quality values exist for individual bases; no much larger clone is one base distant.

This TCR came from a human donor in good health. Sequencing input: cultured T cells, either the whole culture or a sorted T cell fraction (not recorded which). The chain is assembled from TRBV12-3 or TRBV12-4 and TRBJ1-4; 5 matching bases give a weak D call of TRBD1. The CDR3 here reads CASSPRQFNEKLFF. The sequenced DNA is TGTGCCAGCAGCCCTCGACAGTTTAATGAAAAACTGTTTTTT.